This T cell receptor (beta chain) stems from a study of cytomegalovirus exposure and HLA in healthy donors. This clone appeared once. Its antigen is undetermined. The CDR3 is 16 amino acids. The ends lost 3 bases at V and 4 bases at J; junction bases unmatched: 10. Germline CDR1 and CDR2: MDHEN and SYDVKM. Study-level results: Across all donors, roughly uniform sequencing depth was an assumption of the presence/absence analyses.

PCR employed 60 Vbeta and 13 Jbeta primers. The repertoire was sequenced with immunoSEQ multiplex PCR; TCRdb's copy has only in-frame clones and lacks some. This sample yields hundreds of thousands of clones, of which over 65% are seen a single time; less than 3% belongs to the top ten. The rearrangement uses TRBV28 and TRBJ1-2; TRBD1 matches at 8 bases. This TCR came from a woman aged 60-75 years in good health and CMV-seropositive. The sequenced material came from PBMCs. The CDR3 nucleotides read TGTGCCAGCAGTTTGTTAACAGGGGGTAGTAGCTATGGCTACACCTTC. Translation: CASSLLTGGSSYGYTF.